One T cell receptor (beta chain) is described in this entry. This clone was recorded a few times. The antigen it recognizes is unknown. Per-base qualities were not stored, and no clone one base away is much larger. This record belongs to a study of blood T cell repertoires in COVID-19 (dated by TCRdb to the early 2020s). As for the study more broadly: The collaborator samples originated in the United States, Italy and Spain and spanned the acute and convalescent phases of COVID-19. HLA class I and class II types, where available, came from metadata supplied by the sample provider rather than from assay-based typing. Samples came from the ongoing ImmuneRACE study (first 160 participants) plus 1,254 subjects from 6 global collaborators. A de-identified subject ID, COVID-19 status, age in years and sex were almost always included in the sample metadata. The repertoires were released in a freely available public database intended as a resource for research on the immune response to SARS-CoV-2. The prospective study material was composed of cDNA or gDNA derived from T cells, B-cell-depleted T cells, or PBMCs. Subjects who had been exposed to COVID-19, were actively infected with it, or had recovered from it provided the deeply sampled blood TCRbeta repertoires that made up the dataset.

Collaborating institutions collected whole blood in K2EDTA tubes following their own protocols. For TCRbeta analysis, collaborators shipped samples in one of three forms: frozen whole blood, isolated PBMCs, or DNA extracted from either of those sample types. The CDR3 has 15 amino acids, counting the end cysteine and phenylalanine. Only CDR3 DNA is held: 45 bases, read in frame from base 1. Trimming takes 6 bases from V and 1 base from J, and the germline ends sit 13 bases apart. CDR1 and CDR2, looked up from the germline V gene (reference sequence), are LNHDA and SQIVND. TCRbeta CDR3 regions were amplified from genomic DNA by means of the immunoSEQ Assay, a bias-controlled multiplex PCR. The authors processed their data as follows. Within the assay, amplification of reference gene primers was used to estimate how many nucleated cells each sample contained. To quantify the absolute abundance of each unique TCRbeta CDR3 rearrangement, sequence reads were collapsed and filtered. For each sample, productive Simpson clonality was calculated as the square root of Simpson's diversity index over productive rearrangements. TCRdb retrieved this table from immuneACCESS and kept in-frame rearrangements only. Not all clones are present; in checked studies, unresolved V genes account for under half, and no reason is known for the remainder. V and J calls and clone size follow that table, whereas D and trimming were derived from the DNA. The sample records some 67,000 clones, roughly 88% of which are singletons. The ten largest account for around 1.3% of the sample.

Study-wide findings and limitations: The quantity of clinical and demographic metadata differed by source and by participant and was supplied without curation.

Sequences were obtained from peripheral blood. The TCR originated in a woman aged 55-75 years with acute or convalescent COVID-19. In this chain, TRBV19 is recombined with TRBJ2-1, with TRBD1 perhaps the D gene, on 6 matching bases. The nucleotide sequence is TGTGCCAGTAGGACGACAGGAGTTTCCTACAATGAGCAGTTCTTC. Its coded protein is CASRTTGVSYNEQFF.